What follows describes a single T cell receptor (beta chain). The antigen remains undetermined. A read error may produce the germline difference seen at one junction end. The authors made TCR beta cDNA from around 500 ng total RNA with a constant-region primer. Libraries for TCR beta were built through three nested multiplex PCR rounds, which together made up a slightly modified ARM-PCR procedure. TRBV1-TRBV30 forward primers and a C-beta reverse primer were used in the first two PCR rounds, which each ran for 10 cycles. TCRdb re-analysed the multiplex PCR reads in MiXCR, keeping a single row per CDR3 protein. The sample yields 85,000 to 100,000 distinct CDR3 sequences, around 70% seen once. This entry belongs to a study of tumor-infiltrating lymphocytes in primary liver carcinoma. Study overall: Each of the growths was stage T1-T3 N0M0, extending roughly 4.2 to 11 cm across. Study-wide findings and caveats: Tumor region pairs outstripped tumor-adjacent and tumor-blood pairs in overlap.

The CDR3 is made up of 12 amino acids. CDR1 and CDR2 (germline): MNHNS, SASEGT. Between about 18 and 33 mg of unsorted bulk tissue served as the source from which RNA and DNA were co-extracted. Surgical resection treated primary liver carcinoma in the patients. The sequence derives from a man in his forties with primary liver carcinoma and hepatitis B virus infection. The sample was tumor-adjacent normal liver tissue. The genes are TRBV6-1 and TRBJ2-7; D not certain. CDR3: CASSEALGELYF. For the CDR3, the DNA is TGTGCAAGCAGTGAAGCGCTCGGCGAGCTGTACTTC.